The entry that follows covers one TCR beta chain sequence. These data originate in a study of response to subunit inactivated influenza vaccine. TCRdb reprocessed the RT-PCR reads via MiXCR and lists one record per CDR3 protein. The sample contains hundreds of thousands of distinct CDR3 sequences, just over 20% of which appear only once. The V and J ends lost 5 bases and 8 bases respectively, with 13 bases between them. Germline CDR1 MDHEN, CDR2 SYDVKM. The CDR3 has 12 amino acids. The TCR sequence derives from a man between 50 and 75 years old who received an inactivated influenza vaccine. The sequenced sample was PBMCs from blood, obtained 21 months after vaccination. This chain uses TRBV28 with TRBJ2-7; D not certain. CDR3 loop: CASSRAGGQQYF. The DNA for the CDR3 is TGTGCCAGCAGTCGCGCCGGTGGGCAGCAGTACTTC. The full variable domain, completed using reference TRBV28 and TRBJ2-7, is DVKVTQSSRYLVKRTGEKVFLECVQDMDHENMFWYRQDPGLGLRLIYFSYDVKMKEKGDIPEGYSVSREKKERFSLILESASTNQTSMYLCASSRAGGQQYFGPGTRLTVT.